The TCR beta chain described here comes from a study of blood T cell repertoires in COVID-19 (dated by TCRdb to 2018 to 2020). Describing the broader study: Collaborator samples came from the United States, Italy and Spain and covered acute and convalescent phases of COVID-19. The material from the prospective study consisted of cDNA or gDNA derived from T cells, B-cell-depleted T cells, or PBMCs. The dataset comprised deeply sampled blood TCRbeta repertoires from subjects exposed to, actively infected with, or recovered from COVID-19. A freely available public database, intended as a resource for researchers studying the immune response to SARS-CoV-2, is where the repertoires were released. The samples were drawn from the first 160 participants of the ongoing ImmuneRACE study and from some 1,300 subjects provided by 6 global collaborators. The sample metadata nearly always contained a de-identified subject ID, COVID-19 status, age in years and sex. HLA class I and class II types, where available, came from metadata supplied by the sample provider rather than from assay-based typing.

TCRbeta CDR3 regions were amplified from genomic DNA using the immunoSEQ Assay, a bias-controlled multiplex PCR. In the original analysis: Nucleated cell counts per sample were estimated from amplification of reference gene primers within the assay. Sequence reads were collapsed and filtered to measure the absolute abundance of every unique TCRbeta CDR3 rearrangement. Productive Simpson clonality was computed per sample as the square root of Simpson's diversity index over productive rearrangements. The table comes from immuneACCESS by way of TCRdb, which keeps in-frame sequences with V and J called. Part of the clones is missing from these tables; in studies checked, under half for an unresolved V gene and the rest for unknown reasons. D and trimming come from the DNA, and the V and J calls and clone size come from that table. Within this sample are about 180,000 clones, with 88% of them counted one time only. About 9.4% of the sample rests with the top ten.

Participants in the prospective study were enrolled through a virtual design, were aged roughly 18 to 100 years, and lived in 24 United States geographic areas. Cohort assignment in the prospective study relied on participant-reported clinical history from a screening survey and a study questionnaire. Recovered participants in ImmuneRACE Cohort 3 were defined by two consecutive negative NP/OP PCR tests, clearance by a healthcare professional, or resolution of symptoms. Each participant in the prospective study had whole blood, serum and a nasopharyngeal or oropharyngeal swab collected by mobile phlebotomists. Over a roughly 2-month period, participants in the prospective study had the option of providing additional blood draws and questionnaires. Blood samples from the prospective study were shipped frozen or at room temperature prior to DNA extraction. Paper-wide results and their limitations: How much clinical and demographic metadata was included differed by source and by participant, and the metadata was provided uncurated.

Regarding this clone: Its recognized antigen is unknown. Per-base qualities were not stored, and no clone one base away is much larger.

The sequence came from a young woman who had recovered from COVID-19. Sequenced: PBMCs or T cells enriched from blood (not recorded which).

The CDR3 amino acid sequence is: CASSPWVADQETQYF. Read as DNA, the sequence is TGTGCCAGCTCACCATGGGTAGCAGACCAAGAGACCCAGTACTTC. This receptor chain uses TRBV18 and TRBJ2-5, with the identity of the D gene unclear. V loses 2 bases, J loses 0 bases, and the germline ends lie 10 bases apart. CDR1 and CDR2 were assigned from the germline V gene as KGHSH and LQKENI. Measured from the cysteine to the phenylalanine, the CDR3 is 15 residues long. Kept here is only the CDR3 DNA, which spans 45 bases and is read in frame from base 1.